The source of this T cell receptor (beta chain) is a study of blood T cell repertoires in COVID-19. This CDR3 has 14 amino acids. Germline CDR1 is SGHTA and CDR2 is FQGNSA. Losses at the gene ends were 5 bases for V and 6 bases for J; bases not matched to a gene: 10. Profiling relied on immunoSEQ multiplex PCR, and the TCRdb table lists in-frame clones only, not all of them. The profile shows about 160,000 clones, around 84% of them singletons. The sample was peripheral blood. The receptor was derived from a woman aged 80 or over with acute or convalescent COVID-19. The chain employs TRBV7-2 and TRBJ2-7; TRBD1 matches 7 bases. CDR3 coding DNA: TGTGCCAGCAGCCTCACAGGGGTCACATCCGAGCAGTACTTC. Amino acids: CASSLTGVTSEQYF.